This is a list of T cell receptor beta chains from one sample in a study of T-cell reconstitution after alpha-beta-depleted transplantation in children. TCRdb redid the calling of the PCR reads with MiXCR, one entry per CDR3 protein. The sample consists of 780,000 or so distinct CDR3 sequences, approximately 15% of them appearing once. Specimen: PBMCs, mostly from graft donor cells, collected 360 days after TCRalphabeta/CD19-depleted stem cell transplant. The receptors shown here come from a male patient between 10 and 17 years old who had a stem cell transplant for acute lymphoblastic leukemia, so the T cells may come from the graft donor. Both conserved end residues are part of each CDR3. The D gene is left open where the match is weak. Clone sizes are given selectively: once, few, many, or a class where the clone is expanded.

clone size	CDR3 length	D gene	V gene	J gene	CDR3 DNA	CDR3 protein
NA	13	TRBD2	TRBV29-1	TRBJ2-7	TGCAGCGTTTTAGTGGGAGGGTCCTACGAGCAGTACTTC	CSVLVGGSYEQYF
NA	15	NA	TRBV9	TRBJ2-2	TGTGCCAGCTCCGTGTGGCAGGTGAACACCGGGGAGCTGTTTTTT	CASSVWQVNTGELFF
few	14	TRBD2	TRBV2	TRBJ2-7	TGTGCCAGCAGTGATACTAGCGGGCCCTACGAGCAGTACTTC	CASSDTSGPYEQYF
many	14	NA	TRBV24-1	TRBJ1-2	TGTGCCACCAGTGATAGTACTCGACCCTATGGCTACACCTTC	CATSDSTRPYGYTF
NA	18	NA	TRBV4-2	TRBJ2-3	TGTGCCAGCAGCCAAGTTACGCCGTTCACAGGAATCACAGATACGCAGTATTTT	CASSQVTPFTGITDTQYF
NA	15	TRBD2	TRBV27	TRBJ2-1	TGTGCCAGCAGTTTAGGGCTAGCGGGAGTGAAGGAGCAGTTCTTC	CASSLGLAGVKEQFF
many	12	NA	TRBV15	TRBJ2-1	TGTGCCACCAGCAGAGTTCTCAATGAGCAGTTCTTC	CATSRVLNEQFF
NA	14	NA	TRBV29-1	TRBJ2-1	TGCAGCGTTGCCCCTCCGAGCTCCTACAATGAGCAGTTCTTC	CSVAPPSSYNEQFF
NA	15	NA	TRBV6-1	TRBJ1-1	TGTGCCAGCATTCAGTCATCTAGCATGAACACTGAAGCTTTCTTT	CASIQSSSMNTEAFF
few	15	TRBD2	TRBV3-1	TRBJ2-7	TGTGCCAGCACCCAAGAGGGACTAGCTGCCTACGAGCAGTACTTC	CASTQEGLAAYEQYF
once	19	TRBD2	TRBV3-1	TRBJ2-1	TGTGCCAGCAGCCAAGAAATTGAGGGACTAGCGGGAGCCTACAATGAGCAGTTCTTC	CASSQEIEGLAGAYNEQFF
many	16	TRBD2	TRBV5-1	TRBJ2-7	TGCGCCAGCAGCTATGGGTTAGCGGGAGTCATGGGGGAGCAGTACTTC	CASSYGLAGVMGEQYF
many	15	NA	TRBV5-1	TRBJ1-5	TGCGCCAGCAGCTTGGTACCGGGGGGGAATCAGCCCCAGCATTTT	CASSLVPGGNQPQHF
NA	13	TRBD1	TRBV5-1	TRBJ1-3	TGCGCCAGCAGCTCCGCAGGGGGTTACACCATATATTTT	CASSSAGGYTIYF
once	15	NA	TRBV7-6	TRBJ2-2	TGTGCCAGCAGCTTCGGGGGGCGAGAGACCGGGGAGCTGTTTTTT	CASSFGGRETGELFF
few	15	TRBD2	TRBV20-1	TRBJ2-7	TGCAGTGCGGGGGGGGTTCGGGGTGTCATGGGCGAGCAGTACTTC	CSAGGVRGVMGEQYF
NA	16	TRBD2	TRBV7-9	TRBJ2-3	TGTGCCAGCAGCTTGGCTAGCGGGAGTGTCACAGATACGCAGTATTTT	CASSLASGSVTDTQYF
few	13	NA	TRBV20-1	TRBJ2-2	TGCAGTGCTCCGAGGGCGGACACCGGGGAGCTGTTTTTT	CSAPRADTGELFF
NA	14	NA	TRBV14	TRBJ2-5	TGTGCCAGCAGCCTAGTAGTCGATTCTGAGACCCAGTACTTC	CASSLVVDSETQYF
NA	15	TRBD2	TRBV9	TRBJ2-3	TGTGCCAGCAGCGTAGGAGCTAGCGGGGGGGATACGCAGTATTTT	CASSVGASGGDTQYF
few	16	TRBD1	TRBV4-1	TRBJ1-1	TGCGCCAGCAGCCACAGGGGGCGAGAGATGAGGGAAGAAGCTTTCTTT	CASSHRGREMREEAFF
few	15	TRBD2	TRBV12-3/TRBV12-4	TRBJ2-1	TGTGCCAGCAGTTTCCCTTTGGTGGGAGGGAATGAGCAGTTCTTC	CASSFPLVGGNEQFF
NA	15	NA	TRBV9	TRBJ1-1	TGTGCCAGCAGCGTAGGAACGGTGATGAACACTGAAGCTTTCTTT	CASSVGTVMNTEAFF
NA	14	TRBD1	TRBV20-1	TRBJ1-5	TGCAGTGCATTACAGGGGGTTGGGAATCAGCCCCAGCATTTT	CSALQGVGNQPQHF
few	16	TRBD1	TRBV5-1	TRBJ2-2	TGCGCCAGCAGCCCGAGAGGGACAGGGAACACCGGGGAGCTGTTTTTT	CASSPRGTGNTGELFF
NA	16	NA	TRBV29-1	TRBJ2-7	TGCAGCGTCCGAACTGTCCCCATCCTACGGGAAAACGAGCAGTACTTC	CSVRTVPILRENEQYF
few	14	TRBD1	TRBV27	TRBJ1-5	TGTGCCAGCAGAAGAGACAGGGGCTCGGGGCCCCAGCATTTT	CASRRDRGSGPQHF
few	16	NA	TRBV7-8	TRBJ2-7	TGTGCCAGCAGCACCCGACTTTCTCTGAGCTCCTACGAGCAGTACTTC	CASSTRLSLSSYEQYF
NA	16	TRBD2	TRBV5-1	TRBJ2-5	TGCGCCAGCAGCCCCATGACTAGCGGTAGACAAGAGACCCAGTACTTC	CASSPMTSGRQETQYF
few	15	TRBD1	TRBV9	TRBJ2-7	TGTGCCAGCAGCGTACCCGGGACAGGGAGTGACGAGCAGTACTTC	CASSVPGTGSDEQYF
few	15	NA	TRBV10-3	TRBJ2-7	TGTGCCATCAGTGAGGGTCAGGGGGGACCCTACGAGCAGTACTTC	CAISEGQGGPYEQYF
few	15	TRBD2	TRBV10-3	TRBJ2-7	TGTGCCATCAGTGAGTCGGGACTAGCGGGATCCGAGCAGTACTTC	CAISESGLAGSEQYF
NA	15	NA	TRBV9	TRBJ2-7	TGTGCCAGCAGCGTAGAGGGCAGGGCTCCCTACGAGCAGTACTTC	CASSVEGRAPYEQYF
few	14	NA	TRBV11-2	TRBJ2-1	TGTGCCAGCAGCTTCGCCCCTCAGGCAGGTGAGCAGTTCTTC	CASSFAPQAGEQFF
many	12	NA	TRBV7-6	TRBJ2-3	TGTGCCAGCAGCCATGTTCCAGATACGCAGTATTTT	CASSHVPDTQYF
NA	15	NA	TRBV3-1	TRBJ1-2	TGTGCCAGCAGCCCGCTGGGACGACAGTACTATGGCTACACCTTC	CASSPLGRQYYGYTF
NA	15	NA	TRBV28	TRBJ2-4	TGTGCCAGCAGTTTGTGGGTCACGGCCAAAAACATTCAGTACTTC	CASSLWVTAKNIQYF